This T cell receptor (beta chain) was obtained from a study of T cell responses to AZD1222 COVID-19 vaccine (dated by TCRdb to the early 2020s). Study-wide context: Because spike-specific TCR depth and breadth did not differ between the two schedules, AZD1222 recipients who got a second dose at roughly 4 weeks were pooled with those who got a second dose at roughly 12 weeks. Trial participants were enrolled by age into 18-55, 56-69 and 70-plus year subgroups, with about 150, 28 and 57 TCR-sequenced participants respectively. A total of 233 trial participants underwent TCR sequencing, of whom about 200 received two doses of AZD1222 and 26 received two doses of the MenACWY control vaccine.

CDR3 length: 15 amino acids, cysteine to phenylalanine. Of all the DNA, just the CDR3 is kept, 45 bases in frame from base 1. The CDR1 and CDR2 encoded by the germline V gene are SGHDT and YYEEEE. The V end gives up 2 bases and the J end 5 bases, leaving 6 bases in the junction not matched to a gene. In regard to this clone: There is no known antigen for this receptor. The record has no base qualities; no much larger clone is one base away.

What the time point label conveys for this sample: baseline before first vaccination. Samples from vaccinated people were obtained from the UK trials COV001 and COV002, which included a single-blind randomized controlled phase 2/3 trial of AZD1222 (ChAdOx1 nCoV-19) in healthy adults. For TCRbeta chain sequencing, PBMC samples were collected from trial participants at day 0 and at day 28 after the second dose. The CDR3 regions of human TCRbeta chains were analyzed by immunosequencing. Processing in the source paper ran as follows. Repertoire TCRs were matched against a reference library of SARS-CoV-2-specific TCRs generated with the MIRA antigen-specificity platform. Breadth meant the fraction of unique TCRs that were SARS-CoV-2-associated, whereas depth meant the fraction of total T cells that were SARS-CoV-2-associated. Using the MIRA data, each spike-specific TCR was assigned both to the spike region to which the TCR was reactive and to a CD4 or CD8 class. Log10-transformed breadth and depth values were compared by one-way ANOVA with Sidak's multiple comparisons tests. Drawn from immuneACCESS, this table holds only the in-frame rearrangements with V and J called that TCRdb kept. Clones are partly lost; checked studies trace under half to an unresolved V gene and leave the rest unexplained. V and J calls and clone size come straight from that table; D and trimming were deduced from the DNA. The sample yields 140,000 to 150,000 clones; approximately 94% were counted once. The top ten clones comprise 1.9% of the sample.

Summary of the overall study and its limitations: Reportedly, close to half of the unique spike-specific TCRs recognized epitopes lying outside the regions that are mutated in the B.1.351 and B.1.1.7 variants. Most participants were white British and females outnumbered males, and the authors suggested that clonal diversity may have been underestimated. After two AZD1222 doses, both the breadth and the depth of spike-specific TCRs were significantly higher than at day 0 and than in MenACWY recipients. Conclusions about previously exposed vaccinees are limited because only 6 or 7 AZD1222 recipients were SARS-CoV-2 seropositive at baseline. The whole spike protein was spanned by vaccine-associated CD4 TCRs, and dominant responses were seen in regions 160-218 and 743-854. The 56-69-year group was small, and its depth increase did not reach significance, likely because of low power. Because no day 14 peak-response samples were available, the repertoires could be characterized only after the peak T cell response.

This sample comprised peripheral blood, obtained on day 0 of AZD1222 vaccination. The chain joins TRBV5-6 to TRBJ2-2, with TRBD2 matching 7 junction bases. The receptor was isolated from an adult in good health. The nucleotide sequence reads as follows: TGTGCCAGCAGCTTTGGACTAGTGAAGACCGGGGAGCTGTTTTTT. Translated, it gives CASSFGLVKTGELFF.